This T cell receptor beta chain was captured by sequencing in a study of PD-1 blockade in classical Hodgkin lymphoma. Study details: The nivolumab dose that patients received was 3 mg/kg, given intravenously every 2 weeks.

Every patient had relapsed following autologous stem cell transplantation, and cohorts differed in brentuximab vedotin exposure. Germline lookup yields CDR1 SGHRS and CDR2 YFSETQ. This CDR3 contains 14 residues. With 0 bases removed from V and 1 base from J, the gap between germline ends came to 7 bases. With respect to this clone: Its antigen is currently unknown.

Clones were sequenced by immunoSEQ multiplex PCR, and TCRdb holds only the in-frame ones, with some missing. The sample lists more than 25,000 clones, just over 70% occurring once. Whole-study findings and limits: Underlying causes for the observed repertoire differences were not defined, possibly disease activity or prior therapy.

The rearrangement uses TRBV5-1 and TRBJ2-5; unclear D gene. The material was peripheral blood mononuclear cells (PBMCs), obtained before the second cycle of nivolumab. The sequence came from a human donor with classical Hodgkin lymphoma. CDR3 sequence (DNA): TGCGCCAGCAGCTTGGTGGGGTCCCAAGAGACCCAGTACTTC. This sequence encodes CASSLVGSQETQYF.